These 25 T cell receptor beta chains came from one sample sequenced in a study of graft-versus-host responses after intestinal transplantation. Assay: immunoSEQ multiplex PCR; the TCRdb copy retains only in-frame clones and omits some. The sample lists approximately 58,000 clones, around 90% occurring once. The sequencing here drew on PBMCs, taken 26 days after transplant. The receptors were gathered from a human patient who received an intestinal transplant, so some T cells may come from the graft donor.

This clone was seen a handful of times. CDR3: CASSFTGGNTGELFF. In nucleotides, the CDR3 is TGCGCCAGCAGCTTTACAGGGGGGAACACCGGGGAGCTGTTTTTT. The chain uses TRBV5-1 and TRBJ2-2; TRBD1 aligns across 8 bases. This CDR3 is 15 amino acids long. CDR1 SGHRS and CDR2 YFSETQ come from the germline V gene. The J segment lost 1 base and the V segment lost 2 bases, leaving 1 base of the junction unmatched.

In this sample, this clone turned up once. The chain uses TRBV2 and TRBJ2-3, with 10 positions matching TRBD2. J was trimmed by 1 base and V by 8 bases; bases with no gene match: 0. The CDR3 spans 13 residues. Germline CDR1 reads SNHLY; CDR2 reads FYNNEI. The CDR3 reads CASGTSGTDTQYF. The CDR3 nucleotides are TGTGCCAGCGGGACTAGCGGCACAGATACGCAGTATTTT.

This chain joins TRBV29-1 and TRBJ1-1; possibly TRBD1 for D (5 bases). Germline loops: CDR1 SQVTM, CDR2 ANQGSEA. There are 14 residues in the CDR3. V was shortened by 3 bases and J by 3 bases, with 14 bases between the two germline ends. The CDR3 loop reads CSVEQAGKYTEAFF. The CDR3 region has the DNA TGCAGCGTTGAGCAGGCAGGGAAATACACTGAAGCTTTCTTT.

DNA of the CDR3: TGTGCCAGTACACAGGGGGCCGGCTACACCTTC. This codes for CASTQGAGYTF. The rearrangement uses TRBV5-4 and TRBJ1-2; 9 bases are a match to TRBD1. V was clipped by 8 bases and J by 8 bases; unmatched bases: 4. The CDR3 totals 11 residues. The germline V gene has CDR1 SGHNT and CDR2 YYREEE (reference sequence). The whole variable domain, remainder taken from reference TRBV5-4 and TRBJ1-2, is ETGVTQSPTHLIKTRGQQVTLRCSSQSGHNTVSWYQQALGQGPQFIFQYYREEENGRGNFPPRFSGLQFPNYSSELNVNALELDDSALYLCASTQGAGYTFGSGTRLTVV.

This clone was counted a few times. The J gene is TRBJ2-2, the V gene TRBV5-5, with 8 bases fitting TRBD1. J gave up 4 bases and V 0 bases, and 8 bases lay outside the gene matches. The germline V gene encodes CDR1 SGHKS and CDR2 YYEKEE (reference sequence). The CDR3 totals 17 residues. CDR3 coding DNA: TGTGCCAGCAGCTTGGCGGACAGGGTTCGTGGCACCGGGGAGCTGTTTTTT. Protein: CASSLADRVRGTGELFF.

This clone was observed once. The chain employs TRBV27 and TRBJ2-2, with D perhaps TRBD1 (5 bases). The V and J ends lost 5 bases and 8 bases respectively, with 12 bases between them. The CDR3 loop spans 13 amino acids. Per germline, CDR1 MNHEY and CDR2 SMNVEV (reference sequence). This CDR3 reads CASSITGAGELFF. The CDR3 DNA reads TGTGCCAGCAGTATAACAGGAGCGGGGGAGCTGTTTTTT.

This chain uses TRBV29-1 with TRBJ2-3, with D perhaps matching TRBD2 (6 bases). The CDR3 is 14 residues long. Between the trimmed V and J ends, which lost 3 bases and 6 bases, there was a span of 16 bases. Germline V gene lookup returns CDR1 SQVTM and CDR2 ANQGSEA. The CDR3, as DNA: TGCAGCGTTGACCCGACTGGTCGGGGGGATACGCAGTATTTT. Protein sequence: CSVDPTGRGDTQYF.

The chain uses TRBV4-1 and TRBJ2-3; 7 bases align to TRBD1. The V segment lost 0 bases and the J segment 0 bases; nucleotides outside the gene matches: 3. The germline V gene encodes CDR1 MGHRA and CDR2 YSYEKL. The CDR3 runs 16 residues. For the CDR3, the DNA is TGCGCCAGCAGCCAAGACAGGGGGTCTAGCACAGATACGCAGTATTTT. Protein sequence: CASSQDRGSSTDTQYF.

This clone was observed a single time. The chain couples TRBV27 to TRBJ2-1, with 10 positions matching TRBD1. V shed 6 bases and J 8 bases; nucleotides not matched to a gene: 7. The CDR3 covers 14 residues. The V gene's germline CDR1 is MNHEY and CDR2 SMNVEV (reference sequence). CDR3 DNA sequence: TGTGCCAGCAGACCGGGACAGGGGACCCATGAGCAGTTCTTC. Its protein product is CASRPGQGTHEQFF.

The chain links TRBV27 to TRBJ2-7, with 7 bases identical to TRBD2. V shed 6 bases and J 4 bases; nucleotides not matched to a gene: 9. The germline CDR1 and CDR2 sequences are MNHEY and SMNVEV (reference sequence). This CDR3 is 14 amino acids long. DNA for the CDR3: TGTGCCAGCAGCTTGCGGGGGACTGCTTACGAGCAGTACTTC. It translates to CASSLRGTAYEQYF.

This clone was counted between two and nine times. The chain carries TRBV14 and TRBJ1-1, with 9 bases matching TRBD1. V shed 4 bases, J shed 11 bases, and the junction held 8 bases outside the gene matches. Germline-derived CDR1 and CDR2 are SGHDN and FVKESK. The CDR3 is made up of 13 amino acids. This chain's CDR3 is CASSLGQGDEAFF. CDR3 DNA: TGTGCCAGCAGCCTGGGACAGGGAGATGAGGCTTTCTTT.

V usage is TRBV5-8 and J usage is TRBJ2-7, with a tentative D call TRBD2 (7 bases). The germline V and J ends were trimmed by 5 bases and 3 bases, with 15 bases remaining between them. This CDR3 comprises 14 residues. The germline gives CDR1 SGHTS, CDR2 YDEGEE. The CDR3, as DNA: TGTGCCAGCAGGTTTGCGGGGGCAATCTACGAGCAGTACTTC. Translated, it gives CASRFAGAIYEQYF.

The genes are TRBV19 and TRBJ2-3; TRBD2 matches at 9 bases. The CDR3 runs 14 residues. V shed 4 bases and J 1 base; nucleotides not matched to a gene: 0. CDR1 is LNHDA, CDR2 SQIVND, per germline (reference sequence). For the CDR3, the DNA is TGTGCCAGTAGTAGACTAGCGGGCACAGATACGCAGTATTTT. It yields the protein CASSRLAGTDTQYF. Based on the CDR3 plus reference TRBV19 and TRBJ2-3, the full variable domain is DGGITQSPKYLFRKEGQNVTLSCEQNLNHDAMYWYRQDPGQGLRLIYYSQIVNDFQKGDIAEGYSVSREKKESFPLTVTSAQKNPTAFYLCASSRLAGTDTQYFGPGTRLTVL.

The chain employs TRBV7-9 and TRBJ2-5; TRBD2 matches 14 bases. The V segment lost 4 bases and the J segment 4 bases; nucleotides outside the gene matches: 11. Germline loops: CDR1 SEHNR, CDR2 FQNEAQ (reference sequence). The CDR3 length is 18 residues. CDR3 DNA sequence: TGTGCCAGCAGCTCGACGACTAGCGGGGGGGCCCGGGGAGAGACCCAGTACTTC. Encoded protein: CASSSTTSGGARGETQYF. The full variable domain, rest sourced from reference TRBV7-9 and TRBJ2-5, is DTGVSQNPRHKITKRGQNVTFRCDPISEHNRLYWYRQTLGQGPEFLTYFQNEAQLEKSRLLSDRFSAERPKGSFSTLEIQRTEQGDSAMYLCASSSTTSGGARGETQYFGPGTRLLVL.

The CDR3 DNA sequence: TGTGCCAGCAGCTTACTCGGTCCCCAATCTGGAAACACCATATATTTT. Residues: CASSLLGPQSGNTIYF. The V and J genes are TRBV7-2 and TRBJ1-3; D remains ambiguous. This CDR3 region has 16 residues. CDR1 is SGHTA, CDR2 FQGNSA, per germline. V was shortened by 2 bases and J by 1 base, with 12 bases between the two germline ends.

The chain is built from TRBV6-1 and TRBJ2-3; TRBD1 agrees at 8 bases. The ends lost 5 bases at V and 0 bases at J; junction bases unmatched: 4. This CDR3 is 15 amino acids long. The germline CDR1 and CDR2 sequences are MNHNS and SASEGT. CDR3 residues: CASSLQGASTDTQYF. CDR3 coding DNA: TGTGCCAGCAGTCTCCAGGGGGCTAGCACAGATACGCAGTATTTT.

The chain has TRBV29-1 and TRBJ2-5, with TRBD2 identical over 9 bases. Germline V gene sequence: CDR1 SQVTM, CDR2 ANQGSEA. With V trimmed by 0 bases and J by 7 bases, 3 bases remained unmatched. The CDR3 sequence is 13 residues long. The chain's CDR3 is CSVEDRGRGTQYF. CDR3 DNA: TGCAGCGTTGAAGACCGCGGGAGGGGGACCCAGTACTTC.

The chain is built from TRBV11-1 and TRBJ2-7; TRBD2 aligns across 7 bases. The CDR3 length is 13 residues. Germline CDR1 reads SGHAT; CDR2 reads FQDESV (reference sequence). The V and J ends lost 5 bases and 7 bases, in that order; junction bases with no gene match: 8. CDR3 residues: CASSPGRRGEQYF. The CDR3 DNA sequence: TGTGCCAGCAGCCCGGGACGGCGGGGGGAGCAGTACTTC. The variable domain in full, completed from reference TRBV11-1 and TRBJ2-7, reads EAEVAQSPRYKITEKSQAVAFWCDPISGHATLYWYRQILGQGPELLVQFQDESVVDDSQLPKDRFSAERLKGVDSTLKIQPAELGDSAMYLCASSPGRRGEQYFGPGTRLTVT.

This rearrangement joins TRBV9 to TRBJ2-6; tentatively, D is TRBD2 (5 bases). This CDR3 region has 14 residues. The germline V gene encodes CDR1 SGDLS and CDR2 YYNGEE. Trimming pared 2 bases from V and 2 bases from J, leaving 5 bases between. CDR3 coding DNA: TGTGCCAGCAGCGTGCGGGCTGGGGCCAACGTCCTGACTTTC. It encodes CASSVRAGANVLTF.

The table lists this clone with a few counts. The chain joins TRBV13 to TRBJ1-1, with TRBD1 matching 7 bases. The CDR3 consists of 16 residues. Unmatched junction bases numbered 13, after V lost 5 bases and J lost 4 bases. Germline V CDR1 and CDR2: PRHDT, FYEKMQ (reference sequence). The CDR3 region has the DNA TGTGCCAGCAGCCTCGATTACAGGGGAACGGGCACTGAAGCTTTCTTT. Translated, it gives CASSLDYRGTGTEAFF.

This chain joins TRBV11-2 and TRBJ2-3, with D possibly TRBD1 on 7 matching bases. CDR1 is SGHAT and CDR2 is FQNNGV in the germline V gene. The CDR3 length is 17 residues. Trimming stripped 1 base from V and 3 bases from J, with 17 bases between. As DNA, the CDR3 is TGTGCCAGCAGCTTAGGGAGGGGGCAAAGGGGGACAGATACGCAGTATTTT. It translates to CASSLGRGQRGTDTQYF. Using reference TRBV11-2 and TRBJ2-3 for the parts outside the CDR3, the full variable domain is EAGVAQSPRYKIIEKRQSVAFWCNPISGHATLYWYQQILGQGPKLLIQFQNNGVVDDSQLPKDRFSAERLKGVDSTLKIQPAKLEDSAVYLCASSLGRGQRGTDTQYFGPGTRLTVL.

The chain uses TRBV7-9 and TRBJ2-7; TRBD1 agrees at 8 bases. Germline lookup yields CDR1 SEHNR and CDR2 FQNEAQ (reference sequence). Unmatched junction bases numbered 7, after V lost 5 bases and J lost 7 bases. The CDR3 runs to 13 residues. The CDR3 DNA follows: TGTGCCAGCAGCGAAACAGGGGGTGAAGAGCAGTACGTC. Protein product: CASSETGGEEQYV.

This rearrangement joins TRBV29-1 to TRBJ2-7; TRBD1 aligns across 7 bases. After removal of 6 bases from V and 2 bases from J, the junction contained 4 bases not matched to a gene. The length of the CDR3 is 12 residues. In germline, CDR1 is SQVTM, CDR2 ANQGSEA. The CDR3 region has the DNA TGCAGCGTCCGGGACAGTGCCTACGAGCAGTACTTC. Residues: CSVRDSAYEQYF.

This chain uses TRBV5-1 with TRBJ2-7, with D possibly TRBD1 on 6 matching bases. Germline V gives CDR1 SGHRS, CDR2 YFSETQ. Trimming removed 0 bases from V and 5 bases from J, with 9 bases in between. The CDR3 is 13 amino acids. This chain's CDR3 is CASSLDAGDEQYV. DNA of the CDR3: TGCGCCAGCAGCTTGGATGCAGGGGACGAGCAGTACGTC.

The V and J genes are TRBV18 and TRBJ1-3; TRBD1 aligns across 8 bases. Per germline, CDR1 KGHSH and CDR2 LQKENI. The CDR3 consists of 16 residues. The ends lost 4 bases at V and 0 bases at J; junction bases unmatched: 5. CDR3 loop: CASSLGQAPSGNTIYF. CDR3 bases: TGTGCCAGCTCACTGGGACAGGCTCCCTCTGGAAACACCATATATTTT.